The text below deals with one TCR beta chain. These data are taken from a study of blood T cell repertoires in COVID-19. Across the whole study: Specimens from acute and convalescent COVID-19 originated in the United States, Italy and Spain. T cells, B-cell-depleted T cells, or PBMCs provided the cDNA or gDNA that served as material.

Original processing notes: Amplifying reference gene primers gave estimates of nucleated cell counts. Clones were read by immunoSEQ multiplex PCR, and TCRdb kept only the in-frame ones, dropping some. Clone size and V and J calls were adopted from that table, with D and trimming inferred from the DNA. The top ten hold approximately 4% of the sample, which has under 200,000 clones, around nine tenths seen once. The CDR3 consists of 14 residues. Germline CDR1 is KGHDR and CDR2 is SFDVKD. Trimming pared 9 bases from V and 4 bases from J, leaving 17 bases between. This TCR was sampled from a man aged 18 to 29 with active or convalescent COVID-19. The chain links TRBV24-1 to TRBJ2-5; D possibly corresponds to TRBD2 (7 bases). Sequencing was performed on peripheral blood. The CDR3: CATSQTGGIETQYF. The CDR3 nucleotides are TGTGCCACCTCCCAAACGGGGGGCATAGAGACCCAGTACTTC.